This record looks at one T cell receptor beta chain sequence and its context. Antigen unknown. Germline loops: CDR1 SQVTM, CDR2 ANQGSEA. The CDR3 consists of 14 residues. Trimming cost V 6 bases and J 2 bases, with 13 bases left between them. The data belong to a study of cytomegalovirus exposure and HLA in healthy donors. The overall study: Assignment to the Caucasian-associated ancestry cluster applied to 81% of the approximately 420 genotyped donors.

60 Vbeta and 13 Jbeta primers were used in PCR. The table came from immunoSEQ multiplex PCR; TCRdb's copy has only in-frame clones and leaves some out. The sample carries some 56,000 clones, roughly four fifths recorded once. Study findings and constraints: Rates of TCR association differed by HLA locus in a later analysis, with DRB1 highest and HLA-C lowest. A further, later analysis showed that HLA-associated TCR beta chains (compared with equally common others) were more clonally expanded.

The V call is TRBV29-1, the J call TRBJ2-2; the D gene is possibly TRBD1 (5 bases). The sequenced sample consisted of PBMCs. This TCR was sampled from a man aged 50-60 years in good health and CMV-seronegative. The CDR3 region has the DNA TGCAGCGTGGGCCAGGGCCTCAACACCGGGGAGCTGTTTTTT. Encoded protein: CSVGQGLNTGELFF.